Presented here are 18 T cell receptor beta chains from one specimen sequenced in a study of blood T cell repertoires in COVID-19. Profiling relied on immunoSEQ multiplex PCR, and the TCRdb table lists in-frame clones only, not all of them. The table has approximately 290,000 clones, about 89% seen once. The sequencing input was peripheral blood. The receptors shown here come from a man aged 25-45 years with acute or convalescent COVID-19.

The V gene is TRBV25-1, the J gene TRBJ1-4; weak D call: TRBD1 (6 bases). This CDR3 has 14 residues. Looked up from germline, CDR1 is MGHDK and CDR2 is SYGVNS. Deletions cut 2 bases from V and 8 bases from J, with 12 bases between. CDR3 region: CASSEAGAGEKLFF. For the CDR3, the DNA is TGTGCCAGCAGTGAAGCGGGGGCGGGGGAAAAACTGTTTTTT.

This clone was seen once. This sequence joins TRBV14 and TRBJ2-4; D gene ambiguous. V gave up 2 bases and J gave up 0 bases, with 5 bases separating them. Germline V gene data show CDR1 as SGHDN and CDR2 as FVKESK. The CDR3 is 14 residues long. CDR3 amino acids: CASSQLLAKNIQYF. CDR3 in DNA: TGTGCCAGCAGCCAACTCCTAGCCAAAAACATTCAGTACTTC.

The rearrangement joins TRBV9 to TRBJ1-1; 7 nucleotides match TRBD1. Germline CDR1 reads SGDLS; CDR2 reads YYNGEE. The CDR3 consists of 15 residues. The trim removed 1 base at V and 4 bases at J, leaving 7 bases unmatched. CDR3 DNA: TGTGCCAGCAGCGTAAGCGCAGGGGGGTTCACTGAAGCTTTCTTT. Translated, it gives CASSVSAGGFTEAFF.

This clone occurred a few times. The J gene is TRBJ2-2, the V gene TRBV11-2; D might be TRBD2 (5 bases). The germline V gene has CDR1 SGHAT and CDR2 FQNNGV. V lost 4 bases and J 0 bases, leaving 12 bases between the germline ends. CDR3 size: 16 residues. CDR3 residues: CASSSPAGANTGELFF. The CDR3 DNA reads TGTGCCAGCAGCTCACCTGCGGGCGCGAACACCGGGGAGCTGTTTTTT.

The CDR3 region has the DNA TGTGCCATCAGTTCAACAGGGGTTGACACTGAAGCTTTCTTT. Translation: CAISSTGVDTEAFF. The chain employs TRBV10-3 and TRBJ1-1, with 7 positions matching TRBD1. The CDR3 runs to 14 residues. Germline lookup yields CDR1 ENHRY and CDR2 SYGVKD. V lost 5 bases and J lost 3; bases outside the gene matches: 6.

This clone was counted a few times. The chain employs TRBV5-1 and TRBJ2-7; the D gene is possibly TRBD1 (6 bases). This CDR3 contains 13 residues. Trimming took 1 base from V and 5 from J, leaving 10 bases between them. In germline, CDR1 is SGHRS, CDR2 YFSETQ. CDR3 loop: CASSLNRVDEQYF. The CDR3 nucleotides read TGCGCCAGCAGCTTGAACAGGGTCGACGAGCAGTACTTC. The full variable domain, its missing parts supplied by reference TRBV5-1 and TRBJ2-7, is KAGVTQTPRYLIKTRGQQVTLSCSPISGHRSVSWYQQTPGQGLQFLFEYFSETQRNKGNFPGRFSGRQFSNSRSEMNVSTLELGDSALYLCASSLNRVDEQYFGPGTRLTVT.

The chain joins TRBV28 to TRBJ2-7; 7 positions agree with TRBD1. The V gene's germline CDR1 is MDHEN and CDR2 SYDVKM. J gave up 2 bases and V 7 bases, and 14 bases lay outside the gene matches. CDR3 length: 16 residues. CDR3 coding DNA: TGTGCCAGCAAGGGGACACTTGGACAGGCTACCTACGAGCAGTACTTC. It yields the protein CASKGTLGQATYEQYF.

The chain has TRBV9 and TRBJ2-4; D is perhaps TRBD2 (6 bases). Trimming shortened V by 3 bases and J by 6 bases, and 13 bases separated the two germline ends. Germline values: CDR1 SGDLS, CDR2 YYNGEE. The CDR3 is made up of 14 amino acids. The CDR3 coding sequence is TGTGCCAGCAGCGCCACCGGGACTGGAAACATTCAGTACTTC. This sequence encodes CASSATGTGNIQYF.

V usage is TRBV5-1 and J usage is TRBJ2-2, with 10 bases lining up with TRBD2. V was pared by 7 bases and J by 1 base, with 7 bases of the junction left unmatched. The germline V gene has CDR1 SGHRS and CDR2 YFSETQ. The CDR3 spans 16 residues. The CDR3 loop is CASQKGLAVNTGELFF. For the CDR3, the DNA is TGCGCCAGCCAGAAAGGACTAGCGGTGAACACCGGGGAGCTGTTTTTT.

This clone was counted once. V gene TRBV27 combines with J gene TRBJ2-1; tentatively, D is TRBD2 (6 bases). CDR3 size: 16 residues. V lost 2 bases, J lost 4 bases, and 15 bases lay in between. Per the germline V gene, CDR1 is MNHEY and CDR2 is SMNVEV (reference sequence). As DNA, the CDR3 is TGTGCCAGCAGTTTAAGTTCGTCCGGGAGTTACAATGAGCAGTTCTTC. Protein: CASSLSSSGSYNEQFF.

In its sample, this clone was seen once. The gene calls are TRBV12-3 or TRBV12-4 and TRBJ1-1; 7 nucleotides align to TRBD1. The J segment lost 2 bases and the V segment lost 6 bases, leaving 3 bases of the junction unmatched. This CDR3 region has 13 residues. CDR3 protein: CASRQGHNTEAFF. CDR3 in DNA: TGTGCCAGCAGACAGGGGCACAACACTGAAGCTTTCTTT.

In this sample, this clone turned up once. This rearrangement joins TRBV5-6 to TRBJ1-1; tentative D call: TRBD1 (6 bases). In germline, CDR1 is SGHDT, CDR2 YYEEEE. V shed 4 bases and J shed 6 bases, with 16 bases lying between them. This CDR3 has 14 residues. The CDR3 protein is CASSLLGQSSEAFF. For the CDR3, the DNA is TGTGCCAGCAGCCTATTAGGACAGTCTTCTGAAGCTTTCTTT.

V gene TRBV5-1 combines with J gene TRBJ1-5; D is unresolved. CDR3 size: 14 residues. Trimming cost V 4 bases and J 8 bases, with 16 bases left between them. Germline V gene lookup returns CDR1 SGHRS and CDR2 YFSETQ. This chain's CDR3 is CASSPRGAGEPQHF. As DNA, the CDR3 is TGCGCCAGCAGCCCTCGGGGTGCCGGGGAGCCCCAGCATTTT.

The genes are TRBV29-1 and TRBJ2-5; TRBD1 aligns across 10 bases. The CDR3 extends over 14 amino acids. Germline CDR1 SQVTM, CDR2 ANQGSEA. The trim removed 3 bases at V and 0 bases at J, leaving 1 base unmatched. Here the CDR3 DNA reads TGCAGCGTTGATGGGACAGGGGACCAAGAGACCCAGTACTTC. Translation gives CSVDGTGDQETQYF. The complete variable domain, with remaining parts taken from reference TRBV29-1 and TRBJ2-5, reads SAVISQKPSRDICQRGTSLTIQCQVDSQVTMMFWYRQQPGQSLTLIATANQGSEATYESGFVIDKFPISRPNLTFSTLTVSNMSPEDSSIYLCSVDGTGDQETQYFGPGTRLLVL.

The rearrangement links TRBV4-1 to TRBJ2-7, with TRBD2 matching over 8 bases. This CDR3 region has 16 residues. The V gene end was trimmed by 0 bases and the J gene end by 7 bases; junction bases not matched to a gene: 11. Germline CDR1 MGHRA, CDR2 YSYEKL. The CDR3 DNA is TGCGCCAGCAGCCAAGAGCTAACGGGAGGGCCGCTTGAGCAGTACTTC. Amino acids: CASSQELTGGPLEQYF.

In its sample, this clone was seen a few times. The chain employs TRBV7-2 and TRBJ2-5; TRBD1 matches 10 bases. CDR3 length: 14 residues. V lost 5 bases to trimming and J lost 5 bases; unmatched junction nucleotides: 5. The V gene's germline CDR1 is SGHTA and CDR2 FQGNSA. This CDR3 reads CASSPDRGRETQYF. DNA for the CDR3: TGTGCCAGCAGCCCTGACAGGGGGCGCGAGACCCAGTACTTC.

The chain recombines TRBV28 with TRBJ2-3, with a weak D call TRBD2 (5 bases). This CDR3 region has 12 residues. With 2 bases removed from V and 15 bases from J, the gap between germline ends came to 15 bases. The germline V gene has CDR1 MDHEN and CDR2 SYDVKM. The CDR3 DNA reads TGTGCCAGCAGTTTAATGGACTTCCGAGGTTATTTT. This translates into CASSLMDFRGYF.

The chain has TRBV9 and TRBJ2-3; tentative D call: TRBD1 (7 bases). The germline V gene encodes CDR1 SGDLS and CDR2 YYNGEE. V gave up 2 bases and J gave up 2 bases, with 15 bases separating them. The CDR3 has 16 residues. CDR3 DNA sequence: TGTGCCAGCAGCGTTGGCAGGGGGGATGCCACAGATACGCAGTATTTT. Its translation: CASSVGRGDATDTQYF. Complete variable domain (other parts from reference TRBV9 and TRBJ2-3): DSGVTQTPKHLITATGQRVTLRCSPRSGDLSVYWYQQSLDQGLQFLIQYYNGEERAKGNILERFSAQQFPDLHSELNLSSLELGDSALYFCASSVGRGDATDTQYFGPGTRLTVL.